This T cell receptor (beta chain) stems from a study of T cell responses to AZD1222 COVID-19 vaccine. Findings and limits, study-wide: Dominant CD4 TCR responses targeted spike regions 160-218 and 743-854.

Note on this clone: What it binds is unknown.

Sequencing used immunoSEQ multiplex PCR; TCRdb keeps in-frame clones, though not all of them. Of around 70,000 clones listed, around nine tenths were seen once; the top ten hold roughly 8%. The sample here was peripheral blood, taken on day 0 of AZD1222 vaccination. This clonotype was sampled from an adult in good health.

The chain's CDR3 is CASSFGTGPYEQYF. The CDR3 coding sequence is TGTGCCAGCAGCTTCGGGACAGGGCCCTACGAGCAGTACTTC. The chain is built from TRBV7-9 and TRBJ2-7, with 9 nucleotides matching TRBD1. Germline V gives CDR1 SEHNR, CDR2 FQNEAQ (reference sequence). J gave up 2 bases and V 3 bases, and 2 bases lay outside the gene matches. CDR3 size: 14 residues.